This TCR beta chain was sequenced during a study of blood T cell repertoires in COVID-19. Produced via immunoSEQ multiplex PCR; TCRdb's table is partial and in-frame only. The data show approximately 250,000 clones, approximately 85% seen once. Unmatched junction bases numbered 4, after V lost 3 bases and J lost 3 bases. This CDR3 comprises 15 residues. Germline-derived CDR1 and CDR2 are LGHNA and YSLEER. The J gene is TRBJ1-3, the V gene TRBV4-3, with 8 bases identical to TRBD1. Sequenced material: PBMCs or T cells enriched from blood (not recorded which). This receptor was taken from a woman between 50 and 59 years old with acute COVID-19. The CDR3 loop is CASSHLDRDGNTIYF. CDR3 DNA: TGCGCCAGCAGCCATCTGGACAGGGATGGAAACACCATATATTTT.